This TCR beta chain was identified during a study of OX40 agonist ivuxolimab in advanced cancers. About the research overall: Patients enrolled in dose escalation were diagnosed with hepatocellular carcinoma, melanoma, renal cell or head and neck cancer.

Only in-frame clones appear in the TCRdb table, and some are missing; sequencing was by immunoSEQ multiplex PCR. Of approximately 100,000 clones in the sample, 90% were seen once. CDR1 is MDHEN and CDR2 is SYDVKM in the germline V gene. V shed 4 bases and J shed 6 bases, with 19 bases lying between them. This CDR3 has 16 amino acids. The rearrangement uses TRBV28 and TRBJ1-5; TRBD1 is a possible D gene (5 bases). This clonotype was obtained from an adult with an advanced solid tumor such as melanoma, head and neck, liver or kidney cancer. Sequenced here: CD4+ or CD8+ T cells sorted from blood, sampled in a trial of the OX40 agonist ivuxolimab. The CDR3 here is CASSSLTRDGFQPQHF. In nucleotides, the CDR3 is TGTGCCAGCAGTTCCCTGACCCGGGACGGCTTTCAGCCCCAGCATTTT.